This T cell receptor (beta chain) is from a study of cytomegalovirus exposure and HLA in healthy donors. Whole-study context: Most donors, less than 85% of a few hundred genotyped, fell in the Caucasian-associated ancestry cluster. Findings and limits, study-wide: The dataset shows that most TCR sequences were rare, while some public TCRs occurred in many donors.

Note on this clone: Its target is unknown.

CDR1 and CDR2 from the germline V gene are SGHRS and YFSETQ. The CDR3 length is 14 residues. Trimming cost V 0 bases and J 1 base, with 7 bases left between them. The PCR used 60 Vbeta and 13 Jbeta primers. Generated by immunoSEQ multiplex PCR, the TCRdb table keeps only in-frame clones and is missing some. The data contain 130,000 or so clones, roughly 74% of them singletons. The V call is TRBV5-1, the J call TRBJ2-5; D is uncertain. Sequencing was performed on PBMCs. This clonotype was sampled from a man aged 35 to 55 in good health and CMV-seropositive. CDR3 sequence: CASSLGSGQETQYF. CDR3 in DNA: TGCGCCAGCAGCTTGGGGTCGGGCCAAGAGACCCAGTACTTC.